These 26 T cell receptor beta chains originate from one sample sequenced in a study of response to subunit inactivated influenza vaccine. Each CDR3 protein is one row after TCRdb ran MiXCR on the RT-PCR reads. This table holds hundreds of thousands of distinct CDR3 sequences, 15% to 18% found once. The starting material was PBMCs from blood, obtained 11 to 12 days after vaccination. The source is a man between 50 and 59 years old who received an inactivated influenza vaccine.

This clonotype was seen at least ten times. V is TRBV7-9 and J is TRBJ2-1, with 10 bases identical to TRBD1. With V trimmed by 2 bases and J by 4 bases, 8 bases remained unmatched. Germline V gene sequence: CDR1 SEHNR, CDR2 FQNEAQ (reference sequence). This CDR3 region has 17 residues. CDR3 amino acids: CASSLPLGDRGYNEQFF. Here the CDR3 DNA reads TGTGCCAGCAGCTTACCCCTTGGGGACAGGGGATACAATGAGCAGTTCTTC.

J is TRBJ2-5 and V is TRBV10-3; tentatively, D is TRBD1 (6 bases). The CDR3 sequence is 14 residues long. CDR1 is ENHRY, CDR2 SYGVKD, per germline. V lost 4 bases, J lost 5 bases, and 14 bases lay in between. CDR3 nucleotides: TGTGCCATCAGTGTATCAGGGGACGTCGAGACCCAGTACTTC. It codes for CAISVSGDVETQYF.

The table lists this clonotype with a few counts. A much more abundant neighbour one base away suggests this may be a read error. The chain links TRBV5-8 to TRBJ2-3; the D is unclear. Trimming took off 0 bases at V and 3 bases at J, with 5 bases between the two ends. The CDR3 sequence is 13 residues long. The germline CDR1 and CDR2 sequences are SGHTS and YDEGEE. The DNA of the CDR3 is TGTGCCAGCAGCTTGGCCGTAACAGATACGCAGTATTTT. As protein: CASSLAVTDTQYF.

V is TRBV11-2 and J is TRBJ2-2; D may be TRBD1 or TRBD2 (5 bases each). The V gene lost 5 bases and the J gene lost 4 bases, with 17 bases spanning the gap. Germline V gene data show CDR1 as SGHAT and CDR2 as FQNNGV. This CDR3 has 16 amino acids. The CDR3 bases are TGTGCCAGCAGCCCTAGCAGGGCAGGGATCACCGGGGAGCTGTTTTTT. Translating gives CASSPSRAGITGELFF.

This clonotype was counted only a few times. The chain uses TRBV6-6 and TRBJ1-4; D not certain. V was pared by 6 bases and J by 10 bases, with 15 bases between. Germline values: CDR1 MNHNY, CDR2 SVGAGI (reference sequence). The CDR3 covers 13 residues. CDR3 DNA sequence: TGTGCCAGCAGGGCCCGCGGAGCGGGAAAACTGTTTTTT. It translates to CASRARGAGKLFF.

This clonotype appeared a few times. The rearrangement links TRBV4-3 to TRBJ2-2; 7 bases line up with TRBD2. The CDR3 runs 17 residues. V was clipped by 1 base and J by 4 bases; unmatched bases: 9. Germline V CDR1 and CDR2: LGHNA, YSLEER. The CDR3 DNA reads TGCGCCAGCAGCCAAGGAATCGGGGGGAGGGCCACCGGGGAGCTGTTTTTT. It encodes CASSQGIGGRATGELFF.

The rearrangement links TRBV7-3 to TRBJ2-6, with D hard to call. V was pared by 4 bases and J by 3 bases, with 10 bases between. Germline-derived CDR1 and CDR2 are SGHTA and FQGTGA. The CDR3 covers 15 residues. The CDR3 spells CASSYETSGANVLTF. Here the CDR3 DNA reads TGTGCCAGCAGCTACGAAACGAGTGGGGCCAACGTCCTGACTTTC.

This clonotype was seen only a few times. The gene calls are TRBV5-1 and TRBJ2-5; no definite D call. Per the germline V gene, CDR1 is SGHRS and CDR2 is YFSETQ. Trimming took off 4 bases at V and 5 bases at J, with 12 bases between the two ends. This CDR3 contains 13 residues. The CDR3 bases are TGCGCCAGCAGCCCTCGGACCTGGGAGACCCAGTACTTC. Its protein product is CASSPRTWETQYF.

In its sample, this clonotype was seen a few times. The rearrangement joins TRBV20-1 to TRBJ1-1; the D is unclear. V lost 4 bases and J lost 4, with 13 bases in between. The CDR3 length is 13 residues. In germline, CDR1 is DFQATT, CDR2 SNEGSKA (reference sequence). CDR3 bases: TGCAGTGCTACGGTCCCCCCGGTCACTGAAGCTTTCTTT. Protein product: CSATVPPVTEAFF.

The gene calls are TRBV29-1 and TRBJ2-5, with TRBD1 as a possible D gene (7 bases). Trimming cost V 6 bases and J 7 bases, with 24 bases left between them. The germline gives CDR1 SQVTM, CDR2 ANQGSEA. The CDR3 is made up of 15 amino acids. CDR3 residues: CSVPIETGRGGTQYF. In DNA, the CDR3 is TGCAGCGTACCTATTGAGACAGGGCGGGGCGGGACCCAGTACTTC.

The table lists this clonotype with a few counts. The rearrangement uses TRBV7-7 and TRBJ2-1, with 9 bases matching TRBD1. Trimming took 5 bases from V and 10 from J; bases not matched to a gene: 6. This CDR3 region has 13 residues. Germline V CDR1 and CDR2: SSHAT, FNYEAQ (reference sequence). CDR3 nucleotides: TGTGCCAGCAGCCCGGGACAGGGTGGCGAGCAGTTCTTC. It yields the protein CASSPGQGGEQFF.

The chain is built from TRBV6-1 and TRBJ1-6; tentative D call: TRBD1 (5 bases). Germline loops: CDR1 MNHNS, CDR2 SASEGT. Trimming took 4 bases from V and 0 from J, leaving 10 bases between them. This CDR3 has 16 residues. The CDR3 here is CASSVVRASYNSPLHF. The CDR3 nucleotides are TGTGCCAGCAGTGTTGTCAGGGCCTCCTATAATTCACCCCTCCACTTT.

This clonotype was seen once. The DNA of the CDR3 is TGTGCCAGCAGTTTATGGATCCAGGGGGAGACCCAGTACTTC. As protein: CASSLWIQGETQYF. The chain employs TRBV28 and TRBJ2-5, with a weak D call TRBD1 (6 bases). Trimming took 0 bases from V and 5 from J, leaving 10 bases between them. The germline V gene has CDR1 MDHEN and CDR2 SYDVKM. The CDR3 runs to 14 residues.

This clonotype was detected only a few times. The chain employs TRBV10-3 and TRBJ1-6, with D possibly being TRBD1 (6 bases). V lost 10 bases and J 10 bases, leaving 17 bases between the germline ends. The CDR3 contains 13 residues. Germline V CDR1 and CDR2: ENHRY, SYGVKD. CDR3 DNA: TGTGCCACCGGACAGAGCCCGGGATCACCCCTCCACTTT. Protein product: CATGQSPGSPLHF.

The V call is TRBV24-1, the J call TRBJ2-1; a possible D gene is TRBD1 (6 bases). V dropped 4 bases and J dropped 0 bases, with 15 bases sitting between them. Germline loops: CDR1 KGHDR, CDR2 SFDVKD. The CDR3 spans 17 residues. CDR3 sequence (DNA): TGTGCCACCAGTGAGCACAGACAGGTGAGCTCCTACAATGAGCAGTTCTTC. Its protein is CATSEHRQVSSYNEQFF.

This chain uses TRBV6-5 with TRBJ1-6, with D perhaps TRBD1 (6 bases). CDR3 length equals 12 residues. With 10 bases removed from V and 13 bases from J, the gap between germline ends came to 17 bases. CDR1 and CDR2 (germline): MNHEY, SVGAGI. Here the CDR3 reads CATKRGGLPLHF. The CDR3 nucleotides read TGTGCCACCAAGAGGGGGGGGCTTCCCCTCCACTTT.

The V gene is TRBV20-1, the J gene TRBJ2-3; 9 bases are a match to TRBD2. V lost 8 bases and J lost 7; bases outside the gene matches: 16. Germline V gives CDR1 DFQATT, CDR2 SNEGSKA (reference sequence). This CDR3 has 15 amino acids. CDR3 coding DNA: TGCAGTCCCGGGGGGACTGGCGGGGGGGCTAATACGCAGTATTTT. It specifies CSPGGTGGGANTQYF.

V gene TRBV12-3 or TRBV12-4 combines with J gene TRBJ2-5; 14 bases are shared with TRBD2. With 6 bases clipped from V and 2 bases from J, the junction kept 2 bases outside the gene matches. The CDR3 is made up of 15 amino acids. The CDR3 reads CASRRTSGGQETQYF. The CDR3 DNA reads TGTGCCAGCAGGAGGACTAGCGGGGGGCAAGAGACCCAGTACTTC.

This clonotype appeared a few times. The chain recombines TRBV3-1 with TRBJ2-3; 9 bases are shared with TRBD2. V gave up 5 bases and J gave up 3 bases; unmatched junction bases: 12. Germline-derived CDR1 and CDR2 are LGHDT and YNNKEL (reference sequence). CDR3 length: 17 residues. CDR3 amino acids: CASSSFSAGGPTDTQYF. CDR3 coding DNA: TGTGCCAGCAGCTCCTTTTCTGCGGGGGGGCCGACAGATACGCAGTATTTT.

This clonotype was counted between two and nine times. The rearrangement uses TRBV5-1 and TRBJ2-1; TRBD2 aligns across 9 bases. The CDR3 is 16 amino acids. V lost 3 bases, J lost 2 bases, and 6 bases stayed unmatched. CDR1 and CDR2 from the germline V gene are SGHRS and YFSETQ. CDR3 coding DNA: TGCGCCAGCAGCTGGACGAGCGGGGGGACCTACAATGAGCAGTTCTTC. Protein product: CASSWTSGGTYNEQFF. Complete variable domain (other parts from reference TRBV5-1 and TRBJ2-1): KAGVTQTPRYLIKTRGQQVTLSCSPISGHRSVSWYQQTPGQGLQFLFEYFSETQRNKGNFPGRFSGRQFSNSRSEMNVSTLELGDSALYLCASSWTSGGTYNEQFFGPGTRLTVL.

This clonotype was seen many times. V is TRBV4-2 and J is TRBJ1-6; D is uncertain. V lost 0 bases and J 8 bases, leaving 5 bases between the germline ends. The CDR3 has 13 amino acids. Germline CDR1 reads LGHNA; CDR2 reads YNFKEQ. The CDR3 reads CASSQDRDSPLHF. CDR3 coding DNA: TGTGCCAGCAGCCAAGATCGTGATTCACCCCTCCACTTT.

This clonotype was observed a few times. The chain links TRBV7-9 to TRBJ2-5; 7 bases line up with TRBD2. The CDR3 has 16 residues. V dropped 2 bases and J dropped 2; count of bases not matched to a gene: 8. Germline CDR1 and CDR2: SEHNR and FQNEAQ (reference sequence). CDR3 coding DNA: TGTGCCAGCAGCTTATCCCGCGGGAGCCTACAAGAGACCCAGTACTTC. Its translation is CASSLSRGSLQETQYF.

This rearrangement joins TRBV10-3 to TRBJ2-7; the match to TRBD1 covers 9 bases. CDR1 and CDR2 from the germline V gene are ENHRY and SYGVKD. The CDR3 has 15 residues. V shed 4 bases and J 0 bases; nucleotides not matched to a gene: 4. The CDR3 sequence is CAISGLTGGSYEQYF. CDR3 bases: TGTGCCATCAGTGGTCTGACAGGGGGCTCCTACGAGCAGTACTTC.

This clonotype occurred a few times. The V gene is TRBV20-1, the J gene TRBJ2-7; 9 bases line up with TRBD2. This CDR3 region has 14 residues. The V gene's germline CDR1 is DFQATT and CDR2 SNEGSKA (reference sequence). J was trimmed by 2 bases and V by 3 bases; bases with no gene match: 5. The CDR3 spells CSASWLAGPYEQYF. The CDR3, as DNA: TGCAGTGCTAGTTGGCTAGCGGGGCCCTACGAGCAGTACTTC.

The J gene is TRBJ2-5, the V gene TRBV5-1; D remains ambiguous. The CDR3 extends over 14 amino acids. V was pared by 7 bases and J by 5 bases, with 18 bases between. The germline gives CDR1 SGHRS, CDR2 YFSETQ. DNA for the CDR3: TGCGCCAGCTGCCCTCGAGTCGGATCGGAGACCCAGTACTTC. It codes for CASCPRVGSETQYF.

This rearrangement joins TRBV10-3 to TRBJ1-5; D perhaps matches TRBD1 (6 bases). The CDR3 totals 15 residues. CDR1 is ENHRY, CDR2 SYGVKD, per germline. Trimming took 6 bases from V and 5 from J, leaving 17 bases between them. The CDR3 sequence is CAISSTKSGDQPQHF. The CDR3 bases are TGTGCCATCAGCTCAACAAAATCAGGGGATCAGCCCCAGCATTTT.